The rows below give T cell receptor beta chains drawn from one sample of a study of shared clonotypes between healthy human individuals. Libraries were prepared by immunoSEQ multiplex PCR; TCRdb keeps only in-frame clonotypes and omits some of them. The sample has fewer than 600,000 clones, approximately 80% seen once. Specimen: PBMCs. These receptors all stem from a middle-aged woman in good health. Some clones in this sample may be carry-over from other donors' samples. CDR3s include the opening cysteine and the closing phenylalanine or tryptophan. Fields, in order: CDR3 length, clone size, J gene, V gene, D gene, CDR3 DNA, CDR3 protein. D genes are given only for firm matches. Expanded clones are given a class, and other clones once, few, many or no size at all.

>13|-|TRBJ2-1|TRBV6-4|-
TGTGCCAGCAGTGAAGGGCCTCACAATGAGCAGTTCTTC
CASSEGPHNEQFF
>14|-|TRBJ2-7|TRBV13|-
TGTGCCAGCAGCCATTACAGGGGAGGGCGCGAGCAGTACTTC
CASSHYRGGREQYF
>16|-|TRBJ2-5|TRBV7-9|TRBD1
TGTGCCAGCAGCTCCGGCCGGGACAGGGTGTTTGAGACCCAGTACTTC
CASSSGRDRVFETQYF
>16|few|TRBJ2-3|TRBV6-5|TRBD2
TGTGCCAGCAGTTACGGGGCGGGAGGGCCCACAGATACGCAGTATTTT
CASSYGAGGPTDTQYF
>15|-|TRBJ2-7|TRBV6-1|-
TGTGCCAGCAGTACCCCGGGGCGAAGCACCTACGAGCAGTACTTC
CASSTPGRSTYEQYF
>13|-|TRBJ2-7|TRBV2|TRBD2
TGTGCCAGCAGTTCCGGACTAGAATACGAGCAGTACTTC
CASSSGLEYEQYF
>16|-|TRBJ2-7|TRBV28|TRBD1
TGTGCCAGCAGTTCACCCTTCGGGACAGGGGTGAACGAGCAGTACTTC
CASSSPFGTGVNEQYF
>15|-|TRBJ2-1|TRBV5-1|-
TGCGCCAGCAGCTCGGAGGGCCCTGCGTACAATGAGCAGTTCTTC
CASSSEGPAYNEQFF
>13|-|TRBJ1-2|TRBV4-1|TRBD1
TGCGCCAGCAGGAATCCCGGGACAGAGGGCTACACCTTC
CASRNPGTEGYTF
>15|once|TRBJ1-4|TRBV6-1|TRBD1
TGTGCCAGCAGGGACAGGGGGCTTACTAATGAAAAACTGTTTTTT
CASRDRGLTNEKLFF
>16|-|TRBJ2-2|TRBV21-1|-
TGTGCCAGCAGCTCCCAGACGTCGGGACAGACCGGGGAGCTGTTTTTT
CASSSQTSGQTGELFF
>15|-|TRBJ2-5|TRBV9|TRBD2
TGTGCCAGCAGCGTAGATGCGGGGGGGCGGGAGACCCAGTACTTC
CASSVDAGGRETQYF
>14|-|TRBJ2-7|TRBV5-1|-
TGCGCCAGCAGCCTCGTCGGTACAGGTTACGAGCAGTACTTC
CASSLVGTGYEQYF
>15|-|TRBJ2-3|TRBV19|-
TGTGCCAGTAGTATCCCCAGTATCAGCACAGATACGCAGTATTTT
CASSIPSISTDTQYF
>14|many|TRBJ2-1|TRBV19|-
TGTGCCAGTAGTCGTCCGGAAGACTACAATGAGCAGTTCTTC
CASSRPEDYNEQFF
>14|-|TRBJ2-5|TRBV7-9|-
TGTGCCAGCAGCCCTCACGGGGGCCAAGAGACCCAGTACTTC
CASSPHGGQETQYF
>14|-|TRBJ1-1|TRBV7-2|TRBD1
TGTGCCAGCAGACCGGACAGGGCGGACACTGAAGCTTTCTTT
CASRPDRADTEAFF
>16|-|TRBJ2-2|TRBV4-2|TRBD2
TGTGCCAGCAGCCCCAGGATAGCGGGGCCCCGCGGGGAGCTGTTTTTT
CASSPRIAGPRGELFF
>17|-|TRBJ2-3|TRBV4-1|TRBD2
TGCGCCAGCAGCCAAGAATTCATTACTAGCGGCACAGATACGCAGTATTTT
CASSQEFITSGTDTQYF
>14|many|TRBJ2-7|TRBV5-1|-
TGCGCCAGCAGCTTGGAGCCACCCCCCACCGAGCAGTACTTC
CASSLEPPPTEQYF
>16|-|TRBJ2-7|TRBV7-2|TRBD2
TGTGCCAGCAGCTTAGTACTAGCGGGGTCCTCCTACGAGCAGTACTTC
CASSLVLAGSSYEQYF
>16|-|TRBJ1-5|TRBV19|-
TGTGCCAGTAGTATAAGAACGGGGAGTAGCAATCAGCCCCAGCATTTT
CASSIRTGSSNQPQHF
>12|-|TRBJ1-2|TRBV7-9|-
TGTGCCAGCAGCCTGGACTACTATGGCTACACCTTC
CASSLDYYGYTF
>15|-|TRBJ2-7|TRBV18|TRBD2
TGTGCCAGCTCACCACCTAGCGGGAGTAAGTACGAGCAGTACTTC
CASSPPSGSKYEQYF
>11|many|TRBJ1-1|TRBV28|-
TGTGCCAGCAGTTCCGCGGCTGAAGCTTTCTTT
CASSSAAEAFF
>16|-|TRBJ1-2|TRBV9|TRBD1
TGTGCCAGCAGCGCCGTCCCGGGACAGGGAAACTATGGCTACACCTTC
CASSAVPGQGNYGYTF
>13|-|TRBJ2-7|TRBV19|-
TGTGCCAGTAGTATAGACGGTTCCTACGAGCAGTACTTC
CASSIDGSYEQYF
>12|-|TRBJ1-2|TRBV10-3|-
TGTGCCATCAGTGAGTCTGCCTATGGCTACACCTTC
CAISESAYGYTF
>15|-|TRBJ2-7|TRBV27|TRBD2
TGTGCCAGCAGTTTAGAAGCGGGAACAACCTACGAGCAGTACTTC
CASSLEAGTTYEQYF
>16|-|TRBJ2-5|TRBV7-2|TRBD2
TGTGCCAGCAGCCCCCCAGCGGGAGGTTTGGGGGAGACCCAGTACTTC
CASSPPAGGLGETQYF
>14|-|TRBJ2-5|TRBV7-3|-
TGTGCCAGCAGCCTTAGAGGGGGGGCAGAGACCCAGTACTTC
CASSLRGGAETQYF
>14|-|TRBJ2-7|TRBV7-2|TRBD2
TGTGCCAGCAGCTCGACTAGCGGGAGGAACGAGCAGTACTTC
CASSSTSGRNEQYF
>15|-|TRBJ2-5|TRBV28|TRBD2
TGTGCCAGCAGTGCGCTTAGCGGGGATCAAGAGACCCAGTACTTC
CASSALSGDQETQYF
>15|-|TRBJ1-1|TRBV18|-
TGTGCCAGCTCAGCCAGGGGAGCGATGGACACTGAAGCTTTCTTT
CASSARGAMDTEAFF
>16|-|TRBJ1-2|TRBV5-4|-
TGTGCCAGCAGCCAGCGAGGTGGACAGCCGAAAAAATACTACACCTTC
CASSQRGGQPKKYYTF
>14|-|TRBJ2-7|TRBV11-2|-
TGTGCCAGCAGCCCCCTCGGGGGTTCCTACGAGCAGTACTTC
CASSPLGGSYEQYF
>13|-|TRBJ2-1|TRBV10-3|-
TGTGCCATTAAGCGGTCCCAAGCCCATGAGCAGTTCTTC
CAIKRSQAHEQFF
>13|-|TRBJ1-5|TRBV28|-
TGTCCCGGGACGTATTATAGCAATCAGCCCCAGCATTTT
CPGTYYSNQPQHF
>15|-|TRBJ2-2|TRBV5-1|-
TGCGCCAGCAGCTTGGCCGAGCCGGGTAGCCGGGAGCTGTTTTTT
CASSLAEPGSRELFF
>11|-|TRBJ2-5|TRBV28|-
TGTGCCAGCAGTTTATACCAGACCCGGTACTTC
CASSLYQTRYF
>14|-|TRBJ2-7|TRBV5-1|-
TGCGCCAGCAGCTTTAAGAGTGGTAGCCACGAGCAGTACTTC
CASSFKSGSHEQYF